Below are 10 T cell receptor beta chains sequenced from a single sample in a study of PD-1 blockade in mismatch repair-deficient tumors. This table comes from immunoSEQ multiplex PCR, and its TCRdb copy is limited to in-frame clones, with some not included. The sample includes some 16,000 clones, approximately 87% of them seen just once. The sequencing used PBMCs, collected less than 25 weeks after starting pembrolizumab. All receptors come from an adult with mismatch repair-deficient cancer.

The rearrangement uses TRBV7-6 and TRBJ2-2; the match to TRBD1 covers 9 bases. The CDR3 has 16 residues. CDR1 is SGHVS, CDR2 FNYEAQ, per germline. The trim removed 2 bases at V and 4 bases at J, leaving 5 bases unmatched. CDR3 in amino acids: CASSLTTGGSTGELFF. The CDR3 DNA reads TGTGCCAGCAGCTTAACGACAGGGGGTAGCACCGGGGAGCTGTTTTTT.

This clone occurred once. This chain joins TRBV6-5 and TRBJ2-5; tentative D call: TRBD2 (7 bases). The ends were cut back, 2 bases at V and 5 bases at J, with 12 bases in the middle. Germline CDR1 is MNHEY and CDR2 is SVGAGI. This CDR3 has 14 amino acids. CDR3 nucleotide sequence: TGTGCCAGCAGTTACCGGACAGCGGGGGAGACCCAGTACTTC. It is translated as CASSYRTAGETQYF.

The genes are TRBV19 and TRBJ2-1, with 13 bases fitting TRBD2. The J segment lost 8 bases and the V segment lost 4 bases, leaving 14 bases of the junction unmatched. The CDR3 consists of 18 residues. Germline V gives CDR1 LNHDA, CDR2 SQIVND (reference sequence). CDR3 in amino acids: CASSTYVPGLAGRDEQFF. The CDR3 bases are TGTGCCAGTAGTACCTACGTCCCGGGACTAGCGGGAAGGGATGAGCAGTTCTTC.

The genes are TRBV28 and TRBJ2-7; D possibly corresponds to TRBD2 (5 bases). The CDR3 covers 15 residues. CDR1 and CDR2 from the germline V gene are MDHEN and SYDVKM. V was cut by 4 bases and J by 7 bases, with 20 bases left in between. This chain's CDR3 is CASSSPVRGPREQYF. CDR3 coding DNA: TGTGCCAGCAGTTCACCCGTTAGAGGGCCAAGGGAGCAGTACTTC.

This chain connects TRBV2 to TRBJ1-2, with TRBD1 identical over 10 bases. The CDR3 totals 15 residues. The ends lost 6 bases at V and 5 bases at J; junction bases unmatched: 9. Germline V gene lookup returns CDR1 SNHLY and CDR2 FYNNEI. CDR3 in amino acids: CASRERQGARYGYTF. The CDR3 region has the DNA TGTGCCAGCAGAGAAAGACAGGGGGCGCGATATGGCTACACCTTC.

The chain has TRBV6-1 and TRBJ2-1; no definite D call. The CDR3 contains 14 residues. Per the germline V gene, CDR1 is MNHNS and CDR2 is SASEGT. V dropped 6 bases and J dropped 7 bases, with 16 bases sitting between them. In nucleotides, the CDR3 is TGTGCCAGCAGCCGAACTACGTTCCTTAATGAGCAGTTCTTC. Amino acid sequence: CASSRTTFLNEQFF.

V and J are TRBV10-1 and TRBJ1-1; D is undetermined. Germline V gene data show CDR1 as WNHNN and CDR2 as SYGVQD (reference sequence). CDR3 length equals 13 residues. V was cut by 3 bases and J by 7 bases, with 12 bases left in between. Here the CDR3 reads CASSDLIEHEAFF. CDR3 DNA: TGCGCCAGCAGTGACCTGATTGAGCATGAAGCTTTCTTT.

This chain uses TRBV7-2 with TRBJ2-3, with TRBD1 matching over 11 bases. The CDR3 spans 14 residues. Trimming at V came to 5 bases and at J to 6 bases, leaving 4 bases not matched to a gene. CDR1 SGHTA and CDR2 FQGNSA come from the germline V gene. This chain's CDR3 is CASSPGTGGDTQYF. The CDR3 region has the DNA TGTGCCAGCAGCCCGGGGACAGGGGGGGATACGCAGTATTTT.

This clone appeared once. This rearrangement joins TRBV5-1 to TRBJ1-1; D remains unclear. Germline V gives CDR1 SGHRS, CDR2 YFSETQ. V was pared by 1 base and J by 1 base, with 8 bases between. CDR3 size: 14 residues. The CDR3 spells CASSLSPGNTEAFF. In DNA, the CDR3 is TGCGCCAGCAGCTTGAGTCCGGGGAACACTGAAGCTTTCTTT.

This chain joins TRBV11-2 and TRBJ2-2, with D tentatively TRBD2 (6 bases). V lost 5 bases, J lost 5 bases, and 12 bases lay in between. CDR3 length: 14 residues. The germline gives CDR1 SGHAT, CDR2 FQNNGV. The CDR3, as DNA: TGTGCCAGCAGCCTCTTCGGGAGTACCGGGGAGCTGTTTTTT. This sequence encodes CASSLFGSTGELFF.